The entry that follows covers one TCR beta chain sequence. Data came from immunoSEQ multiplex PCR; TCRdb stores just in-frame clones and leaves some out. The sample lists fewer than 200,000 clones; approximately 80% were seen once. Those enrolled, adults aged about 18 to 89 years, came from about 24 US areas. Clinical history as reported by participants underpinned cohort assignment. Before being deemed recovered, Cohort 3 donors had two negative PCRs, clearance, or symptom resolution. This sample stems from a study of blood T cell repertoires in COVID-19. Whole-study context: COVID-19 samples from acute and convalescent phases originated in the United States, Italy and Spain.

Trimming cost V 3 bases and J 2 bases; bases outside gene matches: 7. Germline V CDR1 and CDR2: SGHNT, YYREEE (reference sequence). The CDR3 is 15 residues long. This receptor was identified in a man in his fifties or sixties who had recovered from COVID-19. The J gene is TRBJ1-2, the V gene TRBV5-4; 7 bases align to TRBD1. The sample was PBMCs or T cells enriched from blood (not recorded which). CDR3 nucleotide sequence: TGTGCCAGCAGCTCGAGCTTACAGGGGAACTATGGCTACACCTTC. Amino acid sequence: CASSSSLQGNYGYTF.